This T cell receptor (beta chain) was observed in a study of T-cell reconstitution after alpha-beta-depleted transplantation in children. This sample's TCRbeta library carried unique molecular identifier barcodes. TCRdb used MiXCR to reprocess the PCR reads, holding one entry per CDR3 protein. The sample lists about 610,000 distinct CDR3 sequences; 10% to 13% were seen once. Trimming cost V 2 bases and J 2 bases; bases outside gene matches: 7. This CDR3 has 17 amino acids. Germline CDR1 reads MGHRA; CDR2 reads YSYEKL. This sequence joins TRBV4-1 and TRBJ1-4; 8 bases line up with TRBD1. The sequence was collected from a human donor who donated a stem cell graft to a child with acute myeloid leukemia. Source: PBMCs from the stem cell graft donor, taken from the stem cell graft. In nucleotides, the CDR3 is TGCGCCAGCAGCCAAAACCCCCGACAGGGGACTAATGAAAAACTGTTTTTT. Encoded protein: CASSQNPRQGTNEKLFF.